This TCR beta chain comes out of a study of blood T cells in healthy people across ages. Aged roughly 6 to 90, donors were systemically healthy Caucasians from Russia. Each donor had roughly 10 milliliters of peripheral blood drawn. Per sample, a minimum of 6.5 million PBMCs were isolated. This clonotype was observed many times. CDR1 SGHTA and CDR2 FQGNSA come from the germline V gene. This CDR3 region has 12 residues. V was shortened by 3 bases and J by 2 bases, with 5 bases between the two germline ends. A second about 6 to 11 cycle PCR used barcoded and J-beta primers. Via MiXCR, TCRdb re-called the 5' RACE reads, giving one row per CDR3 protein. The sample shows fewer than 700,000 distinct CDR3 sequences, roughly two fifths of them seen only once.

Sequencing was carried out using blood. The V call is TRBV7-2, the J call TRBJ2-7, with no clear D. The receptor comes from a man older than 75 in good health. CDR3 sequence: CASSFHTYEQYF. DNA for the CDR3: TGTGCCAGCAGCTTCCATACCTACGAGCAGTACTTC.